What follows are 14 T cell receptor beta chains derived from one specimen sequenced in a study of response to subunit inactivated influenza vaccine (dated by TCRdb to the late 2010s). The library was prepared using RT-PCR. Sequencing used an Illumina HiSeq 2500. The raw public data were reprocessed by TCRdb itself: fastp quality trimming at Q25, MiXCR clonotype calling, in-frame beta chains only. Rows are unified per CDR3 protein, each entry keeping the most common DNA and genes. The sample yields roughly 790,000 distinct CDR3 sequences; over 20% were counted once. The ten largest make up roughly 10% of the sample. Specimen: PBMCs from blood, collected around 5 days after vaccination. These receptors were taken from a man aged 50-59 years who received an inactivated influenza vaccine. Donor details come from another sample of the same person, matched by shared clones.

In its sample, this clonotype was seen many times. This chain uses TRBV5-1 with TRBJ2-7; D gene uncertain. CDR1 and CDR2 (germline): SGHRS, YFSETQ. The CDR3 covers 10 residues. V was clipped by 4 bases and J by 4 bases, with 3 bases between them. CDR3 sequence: CASSVYEQYF. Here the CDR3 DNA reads TGCGCCAGCAGCGTTTACGAGCAGTACTTC.

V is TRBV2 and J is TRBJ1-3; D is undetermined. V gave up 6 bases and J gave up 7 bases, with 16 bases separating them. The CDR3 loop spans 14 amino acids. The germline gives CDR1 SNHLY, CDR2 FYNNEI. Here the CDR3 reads CASRADGLPNTIYF. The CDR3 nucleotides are TGTGCCAGCAGGGCGGACGGCCTTCCGAACACCATATATTTT.

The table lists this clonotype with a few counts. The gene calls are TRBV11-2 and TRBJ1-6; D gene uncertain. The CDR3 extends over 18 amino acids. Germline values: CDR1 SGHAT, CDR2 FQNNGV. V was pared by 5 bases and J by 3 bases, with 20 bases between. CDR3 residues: CASSPWGEGAGYNSPLHF. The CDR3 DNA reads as TGTGCCAGCAGCCCGTGGGGTGAGGGAGCTGGCTATAATTCACCCCTCCACTTT.

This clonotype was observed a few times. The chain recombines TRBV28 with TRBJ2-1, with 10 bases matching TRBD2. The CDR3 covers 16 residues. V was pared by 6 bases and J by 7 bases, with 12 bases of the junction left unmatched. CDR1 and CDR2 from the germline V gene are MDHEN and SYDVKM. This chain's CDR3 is CASSLIPGLASNEQFF. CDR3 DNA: TGTGCCAGCAGCCTCATCCCGGGACTAGCGTCTAATGAGCAGTTCTTC.

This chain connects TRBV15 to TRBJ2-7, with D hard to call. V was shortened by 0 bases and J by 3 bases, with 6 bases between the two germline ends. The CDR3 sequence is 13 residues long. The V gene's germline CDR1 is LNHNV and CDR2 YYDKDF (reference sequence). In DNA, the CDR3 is TGTGCCACCAGCAGAGATCCGGACTACGAGCAGTACTTC. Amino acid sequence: CATSRDPDYEQYF.

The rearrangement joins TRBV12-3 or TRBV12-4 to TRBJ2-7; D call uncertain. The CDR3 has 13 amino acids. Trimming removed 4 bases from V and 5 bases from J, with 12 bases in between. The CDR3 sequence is CASSSIGSDEQYF. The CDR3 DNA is TGTGCCAGCAGTTCGATCGGGTCGGACGAGCAGTACTTC.

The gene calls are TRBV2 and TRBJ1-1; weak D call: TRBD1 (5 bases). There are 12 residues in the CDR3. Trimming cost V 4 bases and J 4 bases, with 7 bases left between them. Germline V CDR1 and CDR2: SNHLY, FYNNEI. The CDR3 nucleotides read TGTGCCAGCAGTGGGACACCCACTGAAGCTTTCTTT. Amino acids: CASSGTPTEAFF.

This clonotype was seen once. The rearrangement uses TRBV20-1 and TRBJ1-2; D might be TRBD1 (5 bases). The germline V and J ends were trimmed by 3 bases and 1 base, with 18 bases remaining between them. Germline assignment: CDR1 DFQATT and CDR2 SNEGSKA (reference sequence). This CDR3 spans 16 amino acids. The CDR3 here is CSARIVQGEINYGYTF. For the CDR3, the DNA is TGCAGTGCTAGGATCGTTCAAGGGGAAATTAACTATGGCTACACCTTC.

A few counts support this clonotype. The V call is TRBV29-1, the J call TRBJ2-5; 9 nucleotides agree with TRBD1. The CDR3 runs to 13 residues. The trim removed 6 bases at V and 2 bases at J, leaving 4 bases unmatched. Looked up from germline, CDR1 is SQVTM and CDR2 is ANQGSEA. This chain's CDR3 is CSVDRGWQETQYF. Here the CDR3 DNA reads TGCAGCGTGGACAGGGGCTGGCAAGAGACCCAGTACTTC.

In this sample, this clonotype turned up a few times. Written as DNA, the CDR3 is TGTGCCAGCAGCTCTAGCGGGGGGATCACCGGGGAGCTGTTTTTT. This encodes CASSSSGGITGELFF. The gene calls are TRBV11-2 and TRBJ2-2; TRBD2 matches 11 bases. V trimming: 4 bases; J trimming: 4 bases; junction bases outside the gene matches: 2. In germline, CDR1 is SGHAT, CDR2 FQNNGV. This CDR3 region has 15 residues. Combining the CDR3 with reference TRBV11-2 and TRBJ2-2 gives the whole variable domain EAGVAQSPRYKIIEKRQSVAFWCNPISGHATLYWYQQILGQGPKLLIQFQNNGVVDDSQLPKDRFSAERLKGVDSTLKIQPAKLEDSAVYLCASSSSGGITGELFFGEGSRLTVL.

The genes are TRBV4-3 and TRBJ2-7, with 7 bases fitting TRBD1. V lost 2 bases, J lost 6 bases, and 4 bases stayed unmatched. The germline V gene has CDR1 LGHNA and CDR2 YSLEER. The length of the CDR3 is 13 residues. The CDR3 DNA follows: TGCGCCAGCAGCCAAAACACAGGGGCCGAGCAGTACTTC. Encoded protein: CASSQNTGAEQYF.

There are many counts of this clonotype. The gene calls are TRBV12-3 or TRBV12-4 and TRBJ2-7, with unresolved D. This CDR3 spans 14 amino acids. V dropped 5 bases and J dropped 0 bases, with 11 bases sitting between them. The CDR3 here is CASSPPTDSYEQYF. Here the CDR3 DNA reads TGTGCCAGCAGTCCCCCCACGGACTCCTACGAGCAGTACTTC.

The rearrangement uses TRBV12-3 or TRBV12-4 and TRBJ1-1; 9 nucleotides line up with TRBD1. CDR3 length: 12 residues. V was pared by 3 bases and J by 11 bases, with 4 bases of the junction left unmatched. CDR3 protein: CASSFGTGRAFF. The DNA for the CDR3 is TGTGCCAGCAGTTTTGGGACAGGGCGCGCTTTCTTT.

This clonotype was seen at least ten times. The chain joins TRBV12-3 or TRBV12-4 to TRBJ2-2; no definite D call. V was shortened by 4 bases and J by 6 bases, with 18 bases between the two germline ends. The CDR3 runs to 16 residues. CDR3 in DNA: TGTGCCAGCAGTTCCTTGGCGGCAGTAGGTTCCGGGGAGCTGTTTTTT. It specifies CASSSLAAVGSGELFF.